This T cell receptor (beta chain) was identified in a study of Ad26.COV2.S vaccination and SARS-CoV-2 variants. The treatment denotes: about 20 received Ad26.COV2.S at low or high dose, single or two shots; roughly five received placebo; per-sample allocation not given. Sampling was performed 63 days after the first vaccine or placebo injection. TCRdb keeps only in-frame clones here, not all; method: immunoSEQ multiplex PCR. Here the sample spans some 390,000 clones, about nine tenths being singletons. V dropped 5 bases and J dropped 4; count of bases not matched to a gene: 10. Per the germline V gene, CDR1 is PRHDT and CDR2 is FYEKMQ (reference sequence). The CDR3 spans 16 residues.

The clonotype comes from a person aged 18 to 65 who received the Ad26.COV2.S COVID-19 vaccine or a placebo. The material sequenced was peripheral blood, taken in a trial of Ad26.COV2.S vaccine versus placebo. The chain employs TRBV13 and TRBJ2-1, with TRBD1 identical over 8 bases. CDR3 protein: CASSPADRGLYNEQFF. In nucleotides, the CDR3 is TGTGCCAGCAGCCCAGCAGACAGGGGACTTTACAATGAGCAGTTCTTC.